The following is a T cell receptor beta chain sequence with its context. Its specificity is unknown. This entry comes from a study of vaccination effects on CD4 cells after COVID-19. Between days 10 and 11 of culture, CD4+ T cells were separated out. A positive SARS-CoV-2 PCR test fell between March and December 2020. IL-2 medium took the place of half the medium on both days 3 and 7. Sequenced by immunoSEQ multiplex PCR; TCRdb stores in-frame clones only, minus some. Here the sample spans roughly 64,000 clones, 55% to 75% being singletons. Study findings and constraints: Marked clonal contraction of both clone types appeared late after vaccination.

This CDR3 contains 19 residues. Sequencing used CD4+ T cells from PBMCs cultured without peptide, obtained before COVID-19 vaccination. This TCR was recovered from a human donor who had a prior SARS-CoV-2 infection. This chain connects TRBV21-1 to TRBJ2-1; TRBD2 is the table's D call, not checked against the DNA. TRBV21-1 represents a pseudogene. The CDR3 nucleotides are TGTGCCAGCAGCAAAGAGGCGGGTCTGGCTAGCGGGACCTACAATGAGCAGTTCTTC. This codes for CASSKEAGLASGTYNEQFF.